This T cell receptor (beta chain) derives from a study of blood T cell repertoires in COVID-19. Study as a whole: Samples came from the United States, Italy and Spain, spanning acute and convalescent COVID-19.

Germline assignment: CDR1 SQVTM and CDR2 ANQGSEA. V was clipped by 6 bases and J by 3 bases; unmatched bases: 6. The CDR3 contains 13 residues. Authors' processing steps: Researchers report that nucleated cell counts were estimated from reference gene primer amplification. The protocol was immunoSEQ multiplex PCR, while the TCRdb copy is restricted to in-frame clones and leaves out a portion. The DNA was the basis for D and trimming; V, J and clone size are from that table. The sample has around 130,000 clones, around 84% seen once; the top ten hold approximately 17%. Input material: peripheral blood. J is TRBJ2-7 and V is TRBV29-1, with 9 bases identical to TRBD1. The TCR originated in a woman of 80 years or more with acute or convalescent COVID-19. The CDR3 nucleotides read TGCAGCGTCCGGGACAGGGATTTCTACGAGCAGTACTTC. Translated: CSVRDRDFYEQYF.